This T cell receptor beta chain was found in a study of T cells in Graves' hyperthyroidism and ophthalmopathy. The V and J ends lost 3 bases and 8 bases, in that order; junction bases with no gene match: 9. CDR3 length: 15 residues. Uncontrolled infections, other autoimmune diseases, pregnancy or lactation led to exclusion of patients. Orbital computed tomography, thyroid ultrasound, serum thyroxine and TRAb, and clinical symptoms together informed the diagnoses. This clonotype was recorded at least ten times. Amplified regions were TCR beta CDR3 sequences from RNA transcripts. TCR CDR3 regions were first amplified by RT-PCR with HTBI primers. A single record per CDR3 protein comes from TCRdb applying MiXCR to the multiplex PCR reads. The data show 350,000 or so distinct CDR3 sequences, about 20% seen once.

Sequencing was carried out using blood. The sequence came from a woman between 45 and 60 years old with Graves' hyperthyroidism. V gene TRBV12-3 or TRBV12-4 combines with J gene TRBJ2-4; 8 nucleotides agree with TRBD1. In DNA, the CDR3 is TGTGCCAGCAGTTTGATAGGACAGGGTAGGGACATTCAGTACTTC. It translates to CASSLIGQGRDIQYF.